Included here is one T cell receptor beta chain sequence, with context. The target antigen is unknown. This table comes from immunoSEQ multiplex PCR, and its TCRdb copy is limited to in-frame clones, with some not included. Of some 75,000 clones listed, roughly 84% were seen once; the top ten hold approximately 10%. The sample is drawn from a study of T cell responses to AZD1222 COVID-19 vaccine. On the study more broadly: Second-dose timings of about 4 or about 12 weeks were pooled. Study outcomes and limitations: After two AZD1222 doses, spike-specific TCR breadth and depth rose versus day 0. Among the donors, most were white British and more were female, and clonal diversity was possibly underestimated.

The germline CDR1 and CDR2 sequences are MDHEN and SYDVKM. V gave up 1 base and J gave up 6 bases, with 7 bases separating them. The CDR3 is made up of 12 amino acids. This TCR came from an adult in good health. The V call is TRBV28, the J call TRBJ2-7, with D perhaps TRBD2 (5 bases). Specimen: peripheral blood, collected on day 0 of AZD1222 vaccination. Here the CDR3 reads CASSLLGGEQYV. The CDR3 DNA is TGTGCCAGCAGTTTATTAGGAGGCGAGCAGTACGTC.